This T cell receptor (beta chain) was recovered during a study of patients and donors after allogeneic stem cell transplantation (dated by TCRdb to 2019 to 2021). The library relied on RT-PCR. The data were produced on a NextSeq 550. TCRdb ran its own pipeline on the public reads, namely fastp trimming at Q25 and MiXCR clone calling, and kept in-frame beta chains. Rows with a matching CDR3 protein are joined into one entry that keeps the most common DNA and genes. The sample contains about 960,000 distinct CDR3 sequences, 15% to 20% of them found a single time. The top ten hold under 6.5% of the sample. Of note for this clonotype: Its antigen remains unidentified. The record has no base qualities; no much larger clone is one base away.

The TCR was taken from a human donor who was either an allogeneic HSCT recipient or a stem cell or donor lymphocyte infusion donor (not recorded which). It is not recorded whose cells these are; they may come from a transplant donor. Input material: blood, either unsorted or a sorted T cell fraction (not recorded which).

The CDR3 region: CASRPDSNYGYTF. Read as DNA, the sequence is TGTGCCAGCAGGCCGGACAGCAACTATGGCTACACCTTC. The V and J genes are TRBV6-6 and TRBJ1-2; TRBD1 might be the D gene, on 6 matching bases. From the germline V gene (reference sequence), CDR1 is MNHNY and CDR2 is SVGAGI. The CDR3 goes from the cysteine to the phenylalanine over 13 residues. The CDR3 DNA has 39 bases and is translated from base 1. V lost 6 bases and J lost 2 bases; the stretch between them is 10 bases long.